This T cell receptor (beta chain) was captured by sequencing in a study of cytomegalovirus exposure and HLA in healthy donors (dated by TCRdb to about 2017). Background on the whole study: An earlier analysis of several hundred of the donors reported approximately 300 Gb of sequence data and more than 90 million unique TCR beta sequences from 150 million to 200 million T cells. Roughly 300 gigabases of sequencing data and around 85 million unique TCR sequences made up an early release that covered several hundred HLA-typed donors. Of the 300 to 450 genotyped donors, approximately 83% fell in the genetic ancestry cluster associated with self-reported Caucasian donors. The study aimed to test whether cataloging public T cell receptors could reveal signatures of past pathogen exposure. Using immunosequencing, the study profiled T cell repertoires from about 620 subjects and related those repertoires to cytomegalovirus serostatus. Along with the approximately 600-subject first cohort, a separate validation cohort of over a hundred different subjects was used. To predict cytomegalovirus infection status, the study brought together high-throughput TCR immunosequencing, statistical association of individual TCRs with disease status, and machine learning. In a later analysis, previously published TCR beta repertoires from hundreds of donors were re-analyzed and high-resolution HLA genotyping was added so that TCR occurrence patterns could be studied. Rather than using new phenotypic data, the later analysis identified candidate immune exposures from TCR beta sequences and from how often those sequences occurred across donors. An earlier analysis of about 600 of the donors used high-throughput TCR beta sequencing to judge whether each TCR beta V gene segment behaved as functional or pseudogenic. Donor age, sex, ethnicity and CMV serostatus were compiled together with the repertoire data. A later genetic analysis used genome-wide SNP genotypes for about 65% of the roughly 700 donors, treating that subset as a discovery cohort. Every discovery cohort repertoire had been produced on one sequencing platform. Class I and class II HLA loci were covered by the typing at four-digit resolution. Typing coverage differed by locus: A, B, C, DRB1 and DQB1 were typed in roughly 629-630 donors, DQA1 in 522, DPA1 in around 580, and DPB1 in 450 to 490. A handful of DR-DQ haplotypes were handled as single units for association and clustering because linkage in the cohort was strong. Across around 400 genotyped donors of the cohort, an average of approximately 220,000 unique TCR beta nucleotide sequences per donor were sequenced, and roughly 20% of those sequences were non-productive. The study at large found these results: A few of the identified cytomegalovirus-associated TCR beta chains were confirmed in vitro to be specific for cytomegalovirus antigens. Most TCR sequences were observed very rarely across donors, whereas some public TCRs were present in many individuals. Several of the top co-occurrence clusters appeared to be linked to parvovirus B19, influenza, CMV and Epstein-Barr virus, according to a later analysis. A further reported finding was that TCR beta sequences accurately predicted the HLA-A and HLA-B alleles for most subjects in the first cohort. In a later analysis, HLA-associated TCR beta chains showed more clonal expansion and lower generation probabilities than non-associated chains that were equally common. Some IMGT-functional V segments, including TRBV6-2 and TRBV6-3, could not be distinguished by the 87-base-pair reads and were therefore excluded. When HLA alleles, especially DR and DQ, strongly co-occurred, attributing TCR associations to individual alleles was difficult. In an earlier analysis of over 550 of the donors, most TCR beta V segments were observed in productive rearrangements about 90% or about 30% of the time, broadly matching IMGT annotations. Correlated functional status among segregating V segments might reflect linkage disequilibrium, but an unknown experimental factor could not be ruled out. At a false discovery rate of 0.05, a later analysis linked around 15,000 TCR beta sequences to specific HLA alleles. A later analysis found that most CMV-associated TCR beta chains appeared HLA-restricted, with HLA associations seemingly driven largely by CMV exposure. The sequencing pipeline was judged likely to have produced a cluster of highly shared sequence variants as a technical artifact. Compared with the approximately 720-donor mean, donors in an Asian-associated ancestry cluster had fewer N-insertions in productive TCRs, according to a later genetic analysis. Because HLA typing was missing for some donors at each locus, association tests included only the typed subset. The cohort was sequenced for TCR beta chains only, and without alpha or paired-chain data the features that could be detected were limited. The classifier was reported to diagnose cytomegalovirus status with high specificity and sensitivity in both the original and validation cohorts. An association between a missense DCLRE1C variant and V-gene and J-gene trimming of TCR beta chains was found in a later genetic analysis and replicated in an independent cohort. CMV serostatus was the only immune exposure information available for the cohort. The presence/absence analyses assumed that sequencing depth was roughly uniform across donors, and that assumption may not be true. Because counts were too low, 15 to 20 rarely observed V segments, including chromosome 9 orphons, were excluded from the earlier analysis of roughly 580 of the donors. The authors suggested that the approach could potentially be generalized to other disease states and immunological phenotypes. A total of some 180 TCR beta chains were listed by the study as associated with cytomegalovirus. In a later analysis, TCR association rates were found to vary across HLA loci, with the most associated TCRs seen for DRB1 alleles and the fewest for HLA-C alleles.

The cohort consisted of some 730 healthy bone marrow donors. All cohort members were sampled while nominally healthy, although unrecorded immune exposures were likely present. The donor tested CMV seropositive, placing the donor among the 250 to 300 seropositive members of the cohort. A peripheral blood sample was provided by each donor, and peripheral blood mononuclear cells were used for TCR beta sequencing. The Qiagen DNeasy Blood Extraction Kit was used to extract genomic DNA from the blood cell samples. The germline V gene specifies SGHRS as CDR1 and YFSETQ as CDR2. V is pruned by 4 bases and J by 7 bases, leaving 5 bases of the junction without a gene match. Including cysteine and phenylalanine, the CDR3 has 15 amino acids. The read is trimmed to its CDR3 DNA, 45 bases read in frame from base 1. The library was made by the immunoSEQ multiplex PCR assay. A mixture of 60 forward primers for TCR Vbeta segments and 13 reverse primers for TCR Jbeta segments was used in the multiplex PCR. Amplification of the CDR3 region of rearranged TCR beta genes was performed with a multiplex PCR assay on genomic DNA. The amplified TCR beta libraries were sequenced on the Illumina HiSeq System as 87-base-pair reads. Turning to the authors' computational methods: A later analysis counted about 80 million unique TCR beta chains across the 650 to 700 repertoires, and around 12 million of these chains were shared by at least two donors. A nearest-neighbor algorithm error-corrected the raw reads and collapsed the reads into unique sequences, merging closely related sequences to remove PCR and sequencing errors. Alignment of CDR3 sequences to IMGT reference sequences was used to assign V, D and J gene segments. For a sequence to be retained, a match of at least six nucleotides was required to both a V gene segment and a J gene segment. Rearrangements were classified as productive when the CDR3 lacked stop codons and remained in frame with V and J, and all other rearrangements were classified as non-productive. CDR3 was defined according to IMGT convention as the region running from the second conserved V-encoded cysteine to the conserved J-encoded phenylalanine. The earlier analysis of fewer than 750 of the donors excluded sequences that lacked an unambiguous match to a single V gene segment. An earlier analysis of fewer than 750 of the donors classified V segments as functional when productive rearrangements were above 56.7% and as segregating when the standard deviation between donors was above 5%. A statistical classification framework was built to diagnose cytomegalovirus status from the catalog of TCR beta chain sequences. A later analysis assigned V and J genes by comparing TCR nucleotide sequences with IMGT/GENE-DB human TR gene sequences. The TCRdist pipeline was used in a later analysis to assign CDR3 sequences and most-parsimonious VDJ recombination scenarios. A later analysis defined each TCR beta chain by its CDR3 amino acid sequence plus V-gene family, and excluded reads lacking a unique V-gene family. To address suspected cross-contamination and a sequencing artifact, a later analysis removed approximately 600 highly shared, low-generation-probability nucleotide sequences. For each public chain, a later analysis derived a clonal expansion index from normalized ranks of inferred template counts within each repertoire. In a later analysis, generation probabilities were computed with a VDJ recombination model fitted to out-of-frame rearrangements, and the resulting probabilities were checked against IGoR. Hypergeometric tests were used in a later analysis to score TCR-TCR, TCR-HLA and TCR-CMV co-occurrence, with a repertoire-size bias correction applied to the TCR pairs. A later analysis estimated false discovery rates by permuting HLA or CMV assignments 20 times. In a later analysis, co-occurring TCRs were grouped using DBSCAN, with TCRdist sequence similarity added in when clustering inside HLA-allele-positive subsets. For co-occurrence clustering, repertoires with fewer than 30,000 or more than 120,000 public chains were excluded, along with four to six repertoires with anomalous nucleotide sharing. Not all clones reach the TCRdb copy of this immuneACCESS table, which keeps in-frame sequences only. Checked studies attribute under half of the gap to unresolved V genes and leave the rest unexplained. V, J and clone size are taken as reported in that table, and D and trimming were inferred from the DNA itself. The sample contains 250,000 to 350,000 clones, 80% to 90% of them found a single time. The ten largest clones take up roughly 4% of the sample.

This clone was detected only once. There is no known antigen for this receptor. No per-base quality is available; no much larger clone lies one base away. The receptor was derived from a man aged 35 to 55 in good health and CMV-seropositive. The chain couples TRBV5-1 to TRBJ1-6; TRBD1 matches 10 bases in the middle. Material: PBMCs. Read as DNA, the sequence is TGCGCCAGCAGCATCGGACAGGGGGGGAATTCACCCCTCCACTTT. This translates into CASSIGQGGNSPLHF.